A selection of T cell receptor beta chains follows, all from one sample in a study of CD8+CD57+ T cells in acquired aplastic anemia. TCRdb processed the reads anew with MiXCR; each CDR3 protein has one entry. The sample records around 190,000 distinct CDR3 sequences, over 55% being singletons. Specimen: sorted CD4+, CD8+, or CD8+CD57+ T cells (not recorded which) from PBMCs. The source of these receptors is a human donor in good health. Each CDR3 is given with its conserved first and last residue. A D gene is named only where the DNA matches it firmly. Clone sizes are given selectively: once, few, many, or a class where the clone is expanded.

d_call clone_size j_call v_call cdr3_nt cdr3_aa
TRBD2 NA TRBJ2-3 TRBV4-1 TGCGCCAGCAGCCAAGAAGTCAGCGGGGGCCTTTCTAGCACAGATACGCAGTATTTT CASSQEVSGGLSSTDTQYF
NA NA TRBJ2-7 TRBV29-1 TGCAGCGCCGTCGGGTACGAGCAGTACTTC CSAVGYEQYF
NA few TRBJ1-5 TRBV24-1 TGTGCCACCAGTGATGGGTCGGAGCCCCAGCATTTT CATSDGSEPQHF
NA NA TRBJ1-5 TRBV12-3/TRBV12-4 TGTGCCAGCAGTTTTAGACAGATCAATCAGCCCCAGCATTTT CASSFRQINQPQHF
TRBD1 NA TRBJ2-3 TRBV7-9 TGTGCCAGCAGCGTCGGGGGACAGGGACAACGCCGGCAGTATTTT CASSVGGQGQRRQYF
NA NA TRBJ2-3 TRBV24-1 TGTGCCACCAGTGATGATAGCGTAAGCACAGATACGCAGTATTTT CATSDDSVSTDTQYF
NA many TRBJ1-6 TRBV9 NA CASSVGRGAALVHF
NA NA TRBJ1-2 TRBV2 TGTGCCAGCAGATCGACAACTATTTATGGCTACACCTTC CASRSTTIYGYTF
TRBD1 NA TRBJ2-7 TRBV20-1 TGCAGTGCCAGCAGATCGCCCCGGACAGGAGACTACGAGCAGTACTTC CSASRSPRTGDYEQYF
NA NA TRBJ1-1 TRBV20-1 TGCAGTCCCGGGGGGGGGTCGAAGGCTGAAGCTTTCTTT CSPGGGSKAEAFF
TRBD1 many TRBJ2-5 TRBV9 TGTGCCAGCAGCCCCGGGACAGGGGATATACAAGAGACCCAGTACTTC CASSPGTGDIQETQYF
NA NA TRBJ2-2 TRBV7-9 TGTGCCAGCAGCTTAGTTCTAGACACCGGGGAGCTGTTTTTT CASSLVLDTGELFF
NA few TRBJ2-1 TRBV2 TGTGCCAGCAGCGTCTCAGGCGGGCAGTTCTTC CASSVSGGQFF
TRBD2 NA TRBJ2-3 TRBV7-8 TGTGCCAGCAGCCTTCTAGCGGGGGCGGGAGATACGCAGTATTTT CASSLLAGAGDTQYF
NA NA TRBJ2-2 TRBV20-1 TGCAGTGCTGCCTCGGGGCGGGGCACCGGGGAGCTGTTTTTT CSAASGRGTGELFF
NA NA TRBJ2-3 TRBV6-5 TGTGCCAGCGGAGACACGGATACGCAGTATTTT CASGDTDTQYF
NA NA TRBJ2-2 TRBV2 TGTGCCAGCAGTGATCGGGAGAGAGGGAACACCGGGGAGCTGTTTTTT CASSDRERGNTGELFF
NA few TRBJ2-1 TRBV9 TGTGCCAGCGGAGGGACTTCATACAATGAGCAGTTCTTC CASGGTSYNEQFF
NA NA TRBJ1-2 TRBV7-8 TGTGCCAGCAGCTTAGTCGGGACGGACTATGGCTACACCTTC CASSLVGTDYGYTF
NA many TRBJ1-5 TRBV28 TGTGCCAGCAGTTCACGGATGTCGGGTCAGCCCCAGCATTTT CASSSRMSGQPQHF
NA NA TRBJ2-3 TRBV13 TGTGCCAGCAGCCAACTAGGCACAGATACGCAGTATTTT CASSQLGTDTQYF
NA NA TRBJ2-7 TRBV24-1 TGTGCCACCGCCAGCGGGTCGAGCTCCTACGAGCAGTACTTC CATASGSSSYEQYF
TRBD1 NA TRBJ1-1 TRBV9 TGTGCCAGCAGCACGGGACAGATGAACACTGAAGCTTTCTTT CASSTGQMNTEAFF
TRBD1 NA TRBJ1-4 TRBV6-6 TGTGCCAGCAGAGTTGGGGGGACAGGCGGTGGGGAACTGTTTTTT CASRVGGTGGGELFF
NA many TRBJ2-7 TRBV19 TGTGCCAGTAGTATAGGTTGGGCCTACGAGCAGTACTTC CASSIGWAYEQYF
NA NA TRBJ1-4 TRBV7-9 TGTGCCAGCAGCTCATGGACGGCGGGAAATGAAAAACTGTTTTTT CASSSWTAGNEKLFF
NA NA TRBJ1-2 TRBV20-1 TGCAGTGCTAGTGGAGGCCTCAACTATGGCTACACCTTC CSASGGLNYGYTF
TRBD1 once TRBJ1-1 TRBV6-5 TGTGCCAGCAGCCTAGACAGGGGTGATGAAGCTTTCTTT CASSLDRGDEAFF
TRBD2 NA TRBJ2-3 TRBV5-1 TGCGCCAGCGGAAAAGCGGGAGGAGCTACGCAGTATTTT CASGKAGGATQYF
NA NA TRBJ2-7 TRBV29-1 TGCAGCGCCATAGTGATGGTCGAGCAGTACTTC CSAIVMVEQYF
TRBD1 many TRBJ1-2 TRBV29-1 TGCAGCGTCAGGGACAGCTATGGCTACACCTTC CSVRDSYGYTF
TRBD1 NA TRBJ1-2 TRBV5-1 TGCGCCAGCAGCTACTTAACAGGGGCAGACGGCTACACCTTC CASSYLTGADGYTF
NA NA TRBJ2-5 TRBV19 TGTGCCAGTAGTACCGGCCAAGAGACCCAGTACTTC CASSTGQETQYF
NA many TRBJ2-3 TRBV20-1 TGCAGTGCTAGGATCGCGGGGCATAGCACAGATACGCAGTATTTT CSARIAGHSTDTQYF
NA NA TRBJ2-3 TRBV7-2 TGTGCCAGCAGCTTAGCGGGACCGCAGTATTTT CASSLAGPQYF
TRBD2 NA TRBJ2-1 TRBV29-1 TGCAGCTATGGGACTAGCGGGTCTTATGAGCAGTTCTTC CSYGTSGSYEQFF
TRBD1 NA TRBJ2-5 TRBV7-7 TGTGCTAGCAGCTTAGGGACAGGGACCCAAGAGACCCAGTACTTC CASSLGTGTQETQYF
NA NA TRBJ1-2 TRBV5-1 TGCGCCAGCAGTGAGGGGGACCCCTCTGGCTACACCTTC CASSEGDPSGYTF
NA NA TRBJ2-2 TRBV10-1 TGCGCCAGCGGAGAGGTACAGGGCTGGGACGCCGGGGAGCTGTTTTTT CASGEVQGWDAGELFF
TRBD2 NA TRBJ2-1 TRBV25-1 TGTGCCAGCAGTTTCCTAGCGGGAGATACTGAGCAGTTCTTC CASSFLAGDTEQFF
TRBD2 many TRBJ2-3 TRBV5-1 TGCGCCAGCAGCTTGGTTCCAGCGGGGGGCACAGATACGCAGTATTTT CASSLVPAGGTDTQYF
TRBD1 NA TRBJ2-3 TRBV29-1 TGCAGCGTTGACAGGGACAGGGGGTCCACCCCAACGCAGTATTTT CSVDRDRGSTPTQYF
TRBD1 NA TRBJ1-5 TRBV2 TGTGCCAGCAGCGATAGGACAGGGACTCAGCCCCAGCATTTT CASSDRTGTQPQHF
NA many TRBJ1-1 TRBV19 TGTGCCAGTAGCTGGGCCCGGGACACTGAAGCTTTCTTT CASSWARDTEAFF
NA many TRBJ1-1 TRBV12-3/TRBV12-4 TGTGCCAGCAGTTATAGGAACACTGAAGCTTTCTTT CASSYRNTEAFF
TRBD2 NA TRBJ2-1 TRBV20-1 TGCAGTGCCACAGGCTCCGATCGACTAGCGGGTATGGATACGCAGTTCTTC CSATGSDRLAGMDTQFF
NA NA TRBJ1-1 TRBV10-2 TGCGCCAGCAGTGACGGTGGGGGGAACACTGAAGCTTTCTTT CASSDGGGNTEAFF
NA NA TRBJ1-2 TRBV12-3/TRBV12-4 TGTGCCAGCAGTCCCCCGGGACACGGGTATGGCTACACCTTC CASSPPGHGYGYTF
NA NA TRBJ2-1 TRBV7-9 TGTGCCAGCAGCTTAGCTAGGAACCACAATGAGCAGTTCTTC CASSLARNHNEQFF
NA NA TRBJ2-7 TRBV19 TGTGCCAGTAGTATCGGAGTCGAGCAGTACTTC CASSIGVEQYF
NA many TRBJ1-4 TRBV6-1 TGTGCCAGCAGTGAATACCCGGCAGGGGATGAAAAACTGTTTTTT CASSEYPAGDEKLFF
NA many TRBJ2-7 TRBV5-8 TGTGCCAGCAGCACGAGGACGTCGGTCTACGAGCAGTACTTC CASSTRTSVYEQYF
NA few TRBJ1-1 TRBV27 TGTGCCAGCAGTTTACGGGGGGCAGGGGTGAACACTGAAGCTTTCTTT CASSLRGAGVNTEAFF